These 17 T cell receptor beta chains were all obtained from the same sample, sequenced in a study of T cell repertoires in ileal Crohn's disease. Profiling relied on immunoSEQ multiplex PCR, and the TCRdb table lists in-frame clones only, not all of them. The sample has roughly 18,000 clones, less than 85% seen once. The sequenced sample was ileal tissue. The receptors originated from an adult with Crohn's disease.

The chain carries TRBV18 and TRBJ1-2, with D maybe TRBD1 (6 bases). The germline V gene has CDR1 KGHSH and CDR2 LQKENI. Trimming cost V 3 bases and J 8 bases, with 19 bases left between them. The CDR3 loop spans 15 amino acids. In DNA, the CDR3 is TGTGCCAGCTCACCCAGCCGAACGGGGGGCGAAGGCTACACCTTC. Its translation is CASSPSRTGGEGYTF.

The CDR3 loop reads CAIFSYNTGELFF. CDR3 in DNA: TGTGCCATCTTTTCGTATAACACCGGGGAGCTGTTTTTT. The rearrangement uses TRBV10-3 and TRBJ2-2; D uncertain. Trimming cost V 8 bases and J 2 bases, with 9 bases left between them. CDR3 length: 13 amino acids. CDR1 and CDR2 (germline): ENHRY, SYGVKD.

The chain links TRBV30 to TRBJ2-5; TRBD1 agrees at 9 bases. This CDR3 comprises 14 residues. Germline lookup yields CDR1 GTSNPN and CDR2 SVGIG (reference sequence). J gave up 5 bases and V 3 bases, and 7 bases lay outside the gene matches. CDR3 residues: CAWSRDRVKETQYF. In nucleotides, the CDR3 is TGTGCCTGGAGCCGGGACAGGGTTAAGGAGACCCAGTACTTC.

The V and J genes are TRBV30 and TRBJ2-5, with 8 bases matching TRBD2. The CDR3 contains 15 residues. J lost 3 bases, V lost 1 base, and 7 bases had no gene match. Germline assignment: CDR1 GTSNPN and CDR2 SVGIG (reference sequence). The CDR3 bases are TGTGCCTGGAGTGGGCACGCAGCGGGAGAAGAGACCCAGTACTTC. It encodes CAWSGHAAGEETQYF. Full variable domain (missing parts from reference TRBV30 and TRBJ2-5): SQTIHQWPATLVQPVGSPLSLECTVEGTSNPNLYWYRQAAGRGLQLLFYSVGIGQISSEVPQNLSASRPQDRQFILSSKKLLLSDSGFYLCAWSGHAAGEETQYFGPGTRLLVL.

This clone was counted a single time. The rearrangement links TRBV30 to TRBJ1-5; the D gene is possibly TRBD1 (6 bases). The germline V gene has CDR1 GTSNPN and CDR2 SVGIG (reference sequence). V was trimmed by 2 bases and J by 4 bases, leaving 15 bases between them. The CDR3 length is 15 residues. The CDR3 loop is CAWSWEGGLNQPQHF. For the CDR3, the DNA is TGTGCCTGGAGTTGGGAGGGGGGGTTGAATCAGCCCCAGCATTTT. The variable domain in full, completed from reference TRBV30 and TRBJ1-5, reads SQTIHQWPATLVQPVGSPLSLECTVEGTSNPNLYWYRQAAGRGLQLLFYSVGIGQISSEVPQNLSASRPQDRQFILSSKKLLLSDSGFYLCAWSWEGGLNQPQHFGDGTRLSIL.

The CDR3 sequence is CASSSPIRDRSSEQYF. CDR3 bases: TGTGCCAGCAGCTCTCCTATCCGGGACAGGTCGAGTGAGCAGTACTTC. V gene TRBV7-2 combines with J gene TRBJ2-7; TRBD1 matches 8 bases. The CDR3 consists of 16 residues. V gave up 4 bases and J gave up 7 bases; unmatched junction bases: 15. The germline V gene encodes CDR1 SGHTA and CDR2 FQGNSA.

This clone was counted once. Given the absence of the conserved phenylalanine or tryptophan at the CDR3 end, a read error is likely. This chain uses TRBV27 with TRBJ1-6; TRBD1 matches 7 bases. Germline CDR1 and CDR2: MNHEY and SMNVEV (reference sequence). V was clipped by 0 bases and J by 9 bases; unmatched bases: 11. CDR3 length: 17 amino acids. The CDR3 DNA is TGTGCCAGCAGTTTATCGACAGGGAGGATTCGCGGTTCACCCCTCCACCTT. This encodes CASSLSTGRIRGSPLHL.

V usage is TRBV5-1 and J usage is TRBJ2-3, with 11 bases lining up with TRBD2. The germline V gene encodes CDR1 SGHRS and CDR2 YFSETQ. V shed 3 bases and J 5 bases; nucleotides not matched to a gene: 17. This CDR3 has 19 residues. In DNA, the CDR3 is TGCGCCAGCAGCTACCGAAGCGTGGTTAGCGGGGGGGCGGGAGATACGCAGTATTTT. This sequence encodes CASSYRSVVSGGAGDTQYF. The whole variable domain, remainder taken from reference TRBV5-1 and TRBJ2-3, is KAGVTQTPRYLIKTRGQQVTLSCSPISGHRSVSWYQQTPGQGLQFLFEYFSETQRNKGNFPGRFSGRQFSNSRSEMNVSTLELGDSALYLCASSYRSVVSGGAGDTQYFGPGTRLTVL.

This clone was seen just once. The CDR3 region is CASSYSGRVGNSPLHF. DNA for the CDR3: TGTGCCAGCAGTTACTCAGGGAGGGTGGGGAATTCACCCCTCCACTTT. The rearrangement joins TRBV6-5 to TRBJ1-6; D is unclear. Germline CDR1 reads MNHEY; CDR2 reads SVGAGI. V dropped 0 bases and J dropped 7 bases, with 13 bases sitting between them. CDR3 length equals 16 residues.

V and J are TRBV18 and TRBJ2-5; TRBD2 is a possible D gene (5 bases). The CDR3 is 13 residues long. V lost 4 bases and J 1 base, leaving 7 bases between the germline ends. Germline CDR1 and CDR2: KGHSH and LQKENI. This CDR3 reads CASSLAFQETQYF. Written as DNA, the CDR3 is TGTGCCAGCTCACTAGCGTTCCAAGAGACCCAGTACTTC. Together with reference TRBV18 and TRBJ2-5, the CDR3 gives the full variable domain: NAGVMQNPRHLVRRRGQEARLRCSPMKGHSHVYWYRQLPEEGLKFMVYLQKENIIDESGMPKERFSAEFPKEGPSILRIQQVVRGDSAAYFCASSLAFQETQYFGPGTRLLVL.

This chain uses TRBV4-1 with TRBJ1-4; D gene ambiguous. The CDR3 runs 14 residues. Germline assignment: CDR1 MGHRA and CDR2 YSYEKL. V lost 1 base to trimming and J lost 8 bases, with 11 bases between them. In DNA, the CDR3 is TGCGCCAGCAGCCAAGGTCCGGTCAAGGAAAAACTGTTTTTT. Its translation is CASSQGPVKEKLFF.

This clone has only a few counts. The rearrangement uses TRBV7-8 and TRBJ2-3; the match to TRBD2 covers 13 bases. The length of the CDR3 is 18 residues. Germline CDR1 SGHVS, CDR2 FQNEAQ. V gave up 5 bases and J gave up 3 bases; unmatched junction bases: 11. CDR3: CASSTRVPGLAGTDTQYF. The CDR3, as DNA: TGTGCCAGCAGCACAAGGGTCCCGGGACTAGCGGGAACAGATACGCAGTATTTT.

This clone occurred once. This rearrangement joins TRBV7-9 to TRBJ1-2; D not certain. Germline lookup yields CDR1 SEHNR and CDR2 FQNEAQ (reference sequence). V was trimmed by 5 bases and J by 7 bases, leaving 17 bases between them. The CDR3 has 14 amino acids. Here the CDR3 reads CASSLGRDRGGYTF. CDR3 nucleotide sequence: TGTGCCAGCAGCCTCGGACGGGATAGAGGTGGCTACACCTTC.

The genes are TRBV6-1 and TRBJ2-7; TRBD1 matches 11 bases. Trimming at V came to 6 bases and at J to 4 bases, leaving 8 bases not matched to a gene. CDR3 length: 15 residues. Germline CDR1 and CDR2: MNHNS and SASEGT. The CDR3 protein is CASSPRTGGLYEQYF. In nucleotides, the CDR3 is TGTGCCAGCAGCCCCCGGACAGGGGGCCTATACGAGCAGTACTTC.

The rearrangement uses TRBV2 and TRBJ2-7, with a tentative D call TRBD1 (5 bases). The CDR3 runs to 13 residues. The ends were cut back, 6 bases at V and 4 bases at J, with 13 bases in the middle. Per the germline V gene, CDR1 is SNHLY and CDR2 is FYNNEI. CDR3 sequence (DNA): TGTGCCAGCAGCTTAGCCGCAGGGTACGAGCAGTACTTC. It specifies CASSLAAGYEQYF.

This clone was detected a few times. The chain employs TRBV11-1 and TRBJ2-7; a weak D match, TRBD2 (5 bases). This CDR3 spans 15 amino acids. CDR1 and CDR2 from the germline V gene are SGHAT and FQDESV (reference sequence). Trimming removed 2 bases at V and 6 bases at J, with 17 bases between. The CDR3 region is CASSLLGGPGSEQYF. The CDR3 bases are TGTGCCAGCAGCTTATTGGGCGGGCCGGGTAGCGAGCAGTACTTC. Supplemented by reference TRBV11-1 and TRBJ2-7, the full variable domain reads EAEVAQSPRYKITEKSQAVAFWCDPISGHATLYWYRQILGQGPELLVQFQDESVVDDSQLPKDRFSAERLKGVDSTLKIQPAELGDSAMYLCASSLLGGPGSEQYFGPGTRLTVT.

The chain couples TRBV5-1 to TRBJ2-1; 9 positions match TRBD2. Germline assignment: CDR1 SGHRS and CDR2 YFSETQ. This CDR3 is built from 17 residues. The trim removed 4 bases at V and 8 bases at J, leaving 16 bases unmatched. The CDR3 spells CASSLVGGLAQGDEQFF. DNA for the CDR3: TGCGCCAGCAGCCTGGTCGGGGGACTAGCCCAAGGGGATGAGCAGTTCTTC. The full variable domain, with the rest looked up from reference TRBV5-1 and TRBJ2-1, is KAGVTQTPRYLIKTRGQQVTLSCSPISGHRSVSWYQQTPGQGLQFLFEYFSETQRNKGNFPGRFSGRQFSNSRSEMNVSTLELGDSALYLCASSLVGGLAQGDEQFFGPGTRLTVL.